The present TCR beta chain was sequenced within a study of OX40 agonist ivuxolimab in advanced cancers. Study details: Patients got intravenous ivuxolimab at 0.01 to 10 mg/kg every 2 weeks. Participants could have had prior anti-PD-1, anti-PD-L1 or anti-CTLA-4 therapy, and 40% had some. Study-level points and caveats: Antigen specificity of clonally expanded peripheral T cells was not established.

Germline V CDR1 and CDR2: LGHNA, YSLEER. J gave up 2 bases and V 4 bases, and 5 bases lay outside the gene matches. There are 14 residues in the CDR3. A note on this clone: Antigen: not known.

TCRdb's table, derived via immunoSEQ multiplex PCR, lists solely in-frame clones and lacks some. The sample records 55,000 to 60,000 clones, roughly 92% being singletons. This specimen consisted of CD4+ or CD8+ T cells sorted from blood, obtained in a trial of the OX40 agonist ivuxolimab. The receptor's source is an adult with an advanced solid tumor such as melanoma, head and neck, liver or kidney cancer. V gene TRBV4-3 combines with J gene TRBJ2-7; 7 bases align to TRBD1. Here the CDR3 DNA reads TGCGCCAGCAGCCCGGACAGGACGGCCTACGAGCAGTACTTC. It encodes CASSPDRTAYEQYF.